The 15 T cell receptor beta chains in this list originate from one sample, sequenced in a study of blood T cell repertoires in COVID-19. Using immunoSEQ multiplex PCR, the repertoire was profiled, and TCRdb retains in-frame clones only, with some absent. The data contain hundreds of thousands of clones, over 80% of them singletons. The specimen sequenced was peripheral blood. The receptors stem from a woman aged 45-65 years with COVID-19, enrolled during active disease.

The table lists this clone with a count of one. CDR3 sequence reads: CASSEDPTSLRETQYF. CDR3 bases: TGTGCCAGCAGTGAAGACCCGACTAGCCTCCGGGAGACCCAGTACTTC. The chain couples TRBV2 to TRBJ2-5; 7 bases line up with TRBD2. The V segment lost 1 base and the J segment 5 bases; nucleotides outside the gene matches: 10. CDR3 length: 16 residues. Germline lookup yields CDR1 SNHLY and CDR2 FYNNEI.

The chain links TRBV11-3 to TRBJ2-2; 9 bases fit TRBD1. CDR1 SGHNT and CDR2 YENEEA come from the germline V gene. The CDR3 length is 13 residues. The V gene end was trimmed by 8 bases and the J gene end by 4 bases; junction bases not matched to a gene: 2. As DNA, the CDR3 is TGTGCCAGCGACAGGGGGGGCACCGGGGAGCTGTTTTTT. Translated, it gives CASDRGGTGELFF.

This sequence joins TRBV4-1 and TRBJ2-7, with 7 positions matching TRBD1. The germline V gene encodes CDR1 MGHRA and CDR2 YSYEKL. The CDR3 totals 18 residues. V shed 2 bases and J 2 bases; nucleotides not matched to a gene: 15. The DNA of the CDR3 is TGCGCCAGCAGCCAACGCATAGTGTCCCGGGACAGTGCCTACGAGCAGTACTTC. It translates to CASSQRIVSRDSAYEQYF.

J is TRBJ2-1 and V is TRBV29-1, with no clear D. V lost 7 bases and J lost 0, with 10 bases in between. CDR1 is SQVTM and CDR2 is ANQGSEA in the germline V gene. CDR3 length: 13 residues. The CDR3 DNA reads TGCAGCGCCTTGACAAGCTCCTACAATGAGCAGTTCTTC. Its protein product is CSALTSSYNEQFF.

This chain uses TRBV3-1 (or the pseudogene TRBV3-2) with TRBJ1-1; D possibly corresponds to TRBD1 (5 bases). Looked up from germline, CDR1 is LGHDT and CDR2 is YNNKEL (reference sequence). The CDR3 covers 17 residues. Trimming left V 4 bases short and J 2 bases short, with 20 bases between. CDR3 in DNA: TGTGCCAGCAGCCGCACAAGTCTCGGTGGACAAAACACTGAAGCTTTCTTT. Protein sequence: CASSRTSLGGQNTEAFF.

The rearrangement links TRBV7-9 to TRBJ2-1; 14 nucleotides match TRBD2. J gave up 9 bases and V 4 bases, and 8 bases lay outside the gene matches. The CDR3 covers 16 residues. The germline CDR1 and CDR2 sequences are SEHNR and FQNEAQ (reference sequence). The CDR3 sequence: CASSSPTSGRAGEQFF. CDR3 in DNA: TGTGCCAGCAGCTCCCCGACTAGCGGGAGGGCCGGTGAGCAGTTCTTC.

The chain joins TRBV2 to TRBJ1-6, with D uncertain. V shed 7 bases and J shed 8 bases, with 9 bases lying between them. The germline V gene has CDR1 SNHLY and CDR2 FYNNEI. This CDR3 has 12 residues. The CDR3: CASKTGYSPLHF. DNA of the CDR3: TGTGCCAGCAAGACGGGATATTCACCCCTCCACTTT.

The CDR3 protein is CASSPRQGLLFF. The CDR3 DNA follows: TGTGCCAGCAGCCCAAGACAGGGTCTGCTGTTTTTT. The V gene is TRBV11-3, the J gene TRBJ1-4; 7 bases match TRBD1. CDR1 SGHNT and CDR2 YENEEA come from the germline V gene. V gave up 5 bases and J gave up 14 bases; unmatched junction bases: 8. The CDR3 runs 12 residues.

The chain combines TRBV19 with TRBJ2-4; 12 nucleotides match TRBD2. This CDR3 contains 18 residues. Germline V CDR1 and CDR2: LNHDA, SQIVND (reference sequence). The junction had 8 bases not matched to a gene; V was cut back by 5 bases and J by 0 bases. The CDR3 loop reads CASSSRTSGTLAKNIQYF. CDR3 DNA sequence: TGTGCCAGTAGTTCCCGGACTAGCGGGACCCTAGCCAAAAACATTCAGTACTTC.

This clone was seen a single time. V gene TRBV7-9 combines with J gene TRBJ1-2; 9 nucleotides line up with TRBD1. Unmatched junction bases numbered 7, after V lost 1 base and J lost 4 bases. The CDR3 has 16 amino acids. Looked up from germline, CDR1 is SEHNR and CDR2 is FQNEAQ (reference sequence). CDR3 sequence reads: CASSLGGGQGSYGYTF. The CDR3 DNA reads as TGTGCCAGCAGCTTAGGAGGGGGACAGGGCAGCTATGGCTACACCTTC.

This chain uses TRBV5-1 with TRBJ1-1; D is uncertain. Germline V gene sequence: CDR1 SGHRS, CDR2 YFSETQ. The CDR3 extends over 15 amino acids. V lost 0 bases to trimming and J lost 1 base, with 10 bases between them. The CDR3 here is CASSLVNGGNTEAFF. The CDR3 DNA follows: TGCGCCAGCAGCTTGGTTAACGGAGGGAACACTGAAGCTTTCTTT.

The rearrangement joins TRBV6-5 to TRBJ1-5, with 7 positions matching TRBD1. The germline V gene encodes CDR1 MNHEY and CDR2 SVGAGI. V lost 6 bases and J lost 6; bases outside the gene matches: 5. The CDR3 is 13 amino acids. The CDR3 DNA sequence: TGTGCCAGCAGGGCCACAGGGGTTCAGCCCCAGCATTTT. Residues: CASRATGVQPQHF.

The chain couples TRBV6-1 to TRBJ1-1; 10 bases are shared with TRBD1. In germline, CDR1 is MNHNS, CDR2 SASEGT. The V gene end was trimmed by 3 bases and the J gene end by 5 bases; junction bases not matched to a gene: 6. The CDR3 extends over 15 amino acids. The CDR3 loop is CASSDRQGAWTEAFF. CDR3 bases: TGTGCCAGCAGTGACAGACAGGGGGCTTGGACTGAAGCTTTCTTT.

This chain uses TRBV5-4 with TRBJ2-1; 11 bases map to TRBD2. The CDR3 runs to 15 residues. Trimming at V came to 1 base and at J to 7 bases, leaving 4 bases not matched to a gene. CDR1 and CDR2 from the germline V gene are SGHNT and YYREEE (reference sequence). CDR3 residues: CASSLTSGSFNEQFF. The CDR3 DNA follows: TGTGCCAGCAGCTTGACTAGCGGGAGTTTTAATGAGCAGTTCTTC. Drawing the rest from reference TRBV5-4 and TRBJ2-1, the complete variable domain is ETGVTQSPTHLIKTRGQQVTLRCSSQSGHNTVSWYQQALGQGPQFIFQYYREEENGRGNFPPRFSGLQFPNYSSELNVNALELDDSALYLCASSLTSGSFNEQFFGPGTRLTVL.

The chain has TRBV6-5 and TRBJ1-2, with 8 bases identical to TRBD1. The CDR3 sequence is 12 residues long. The trim removed 4 bases at V and 6 bases at J, leaving 1 base unmatched. CDR1 is MNHEY and CDR2 is SVGAGI in the germline V gene. CDR3 bases: TGTGCCAGCAGTTCAGGGGGCGATGGCTACACCTTC. Its translation: CASSSGGDGYTF.